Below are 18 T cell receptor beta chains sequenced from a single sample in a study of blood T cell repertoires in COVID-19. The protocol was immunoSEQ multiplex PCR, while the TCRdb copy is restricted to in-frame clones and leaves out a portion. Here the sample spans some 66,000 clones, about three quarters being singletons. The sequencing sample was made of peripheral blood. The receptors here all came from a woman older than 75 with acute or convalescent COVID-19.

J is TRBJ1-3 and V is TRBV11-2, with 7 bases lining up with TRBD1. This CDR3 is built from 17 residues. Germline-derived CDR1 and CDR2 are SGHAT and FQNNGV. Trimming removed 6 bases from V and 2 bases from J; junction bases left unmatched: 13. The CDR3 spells CASREVQGQGPGNTIYF. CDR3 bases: TGTGCCAGCAGGGAAGTACAGGGGCAAGGACCTGGAAACACCATATATTTT.

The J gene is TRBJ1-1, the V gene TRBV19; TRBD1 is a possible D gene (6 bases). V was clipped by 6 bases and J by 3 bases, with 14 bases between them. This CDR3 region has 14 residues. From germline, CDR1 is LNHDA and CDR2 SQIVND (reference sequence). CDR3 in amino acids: CASRLQGRHTEAFF. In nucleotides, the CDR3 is TGTGCCAGTAGGCTCCAGGGGCGGCACACTGAAGCTTTCTTT.

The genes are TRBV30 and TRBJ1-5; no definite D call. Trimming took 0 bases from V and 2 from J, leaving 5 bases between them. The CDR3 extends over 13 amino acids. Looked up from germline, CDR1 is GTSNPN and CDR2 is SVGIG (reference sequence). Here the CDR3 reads CAWSVHGNQPQHF. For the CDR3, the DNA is TGTGCCTGGAGTGTCCATGGCAATCAGCCCCAGCATTTT. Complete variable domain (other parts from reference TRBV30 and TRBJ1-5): SQTIHQWPATLVQPVGSPLSLECTVEGTSNPNLYWYRQAAGRGLQLLFYSVGIGQISSEVPQNLSASRPQDRQFILSSKKLLLSDSGFYLCAWSVHGNQPQHFGDGTRLSIL.

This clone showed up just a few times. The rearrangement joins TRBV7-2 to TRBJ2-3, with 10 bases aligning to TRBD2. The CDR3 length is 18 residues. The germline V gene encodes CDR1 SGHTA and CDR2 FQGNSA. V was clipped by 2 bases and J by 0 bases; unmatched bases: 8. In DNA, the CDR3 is TGTGCCAGCAGCTTAATGAGCGGGAGGGGACTTAGCACAGATACGCAGTATTTT. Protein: CASSLMSGRGLSTDTQYF. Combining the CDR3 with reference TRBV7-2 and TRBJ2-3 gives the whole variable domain GAGVSQSPSNKVTEKGKDVELRCDPISGHTALYWYRQSLGQGLEFLIYFQGNSAPDKSGLPSDRFSAERTGGSVSTLTIQRTQQEDSAVYLCASSLMSGRGLSTDTQYFGPGTRLTVL.

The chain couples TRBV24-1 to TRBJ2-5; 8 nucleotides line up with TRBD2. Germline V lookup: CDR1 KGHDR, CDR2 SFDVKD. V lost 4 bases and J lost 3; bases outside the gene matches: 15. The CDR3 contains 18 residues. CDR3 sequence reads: CATSDPGEPGLGEETQYF. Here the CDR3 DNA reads TGTGCCACCAGTGACCCGGGGGAACCGGGACTAGGGGAAGAGACCCAGTACTTC.

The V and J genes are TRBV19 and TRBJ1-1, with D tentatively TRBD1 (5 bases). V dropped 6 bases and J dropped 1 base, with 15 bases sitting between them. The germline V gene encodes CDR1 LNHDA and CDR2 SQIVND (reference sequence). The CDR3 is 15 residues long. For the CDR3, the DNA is TGTGCCAGTAGCCGCACAGGATCCTCGAACACTGAAGCTTTCTTT. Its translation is CASSRTGSSNTEAFF.

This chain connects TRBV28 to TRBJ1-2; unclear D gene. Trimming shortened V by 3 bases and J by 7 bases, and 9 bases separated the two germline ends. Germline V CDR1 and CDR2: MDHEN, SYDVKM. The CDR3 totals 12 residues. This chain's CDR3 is CASSLVGVGYTF. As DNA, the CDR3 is TGTGCCAGCAGTTTGGTCGGAGTTGGCTACACCTTC.

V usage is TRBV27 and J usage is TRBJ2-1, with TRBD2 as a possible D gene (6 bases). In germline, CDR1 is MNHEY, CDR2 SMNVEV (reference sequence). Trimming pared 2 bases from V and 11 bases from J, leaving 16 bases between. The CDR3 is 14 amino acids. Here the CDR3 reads CASSLDLYGGKQFF. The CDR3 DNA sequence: TGTGCCAGCAGTTTAGATTTGTATGGGGGGAAGCAGTTCTTC.

The CDR3 region is CASSFKVLRGGYTF. The CDR3 DNA is TGTGCCAGCAGTTTTAAGGTACTGCGGGGTGGCTACACCTTC. The chain has TRBV28 and TRBJ1-2; D is undetermined. Germline V gene data show CDR1 as MDHEN and CDR2 as SYDVKM. The CDR3 has 14 residues. The V end lost 3 bases, the J end lost 7 bases, and 15 bases lay between the germline ends.

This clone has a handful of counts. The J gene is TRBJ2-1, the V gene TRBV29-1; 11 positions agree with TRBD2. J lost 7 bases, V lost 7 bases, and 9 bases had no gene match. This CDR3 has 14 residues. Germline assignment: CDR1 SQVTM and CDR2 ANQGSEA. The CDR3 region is CSAIYSGRVNEQFF. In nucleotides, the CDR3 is TGCAGCGCCATCTATAGCGGGAGGGTTAATGAGCAGTTCTTC.

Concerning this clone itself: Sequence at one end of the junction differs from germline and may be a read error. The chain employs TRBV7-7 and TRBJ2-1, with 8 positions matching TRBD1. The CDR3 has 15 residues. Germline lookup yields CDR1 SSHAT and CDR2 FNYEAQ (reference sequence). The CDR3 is CASSSGQANYNEQFF. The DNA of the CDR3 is TGTGCTAGCAGCTCGGGACAGGCGAACTACAATGAGCAGTTCTTC.

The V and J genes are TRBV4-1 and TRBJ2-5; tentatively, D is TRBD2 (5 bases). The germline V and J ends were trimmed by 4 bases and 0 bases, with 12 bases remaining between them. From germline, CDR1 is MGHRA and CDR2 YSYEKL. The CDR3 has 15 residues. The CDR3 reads CASSLRVRDQETQYF. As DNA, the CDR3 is TGCGCCAGCAGCCTGAGGGTGCGGGACCAAGAGACCCAGTACTTC.

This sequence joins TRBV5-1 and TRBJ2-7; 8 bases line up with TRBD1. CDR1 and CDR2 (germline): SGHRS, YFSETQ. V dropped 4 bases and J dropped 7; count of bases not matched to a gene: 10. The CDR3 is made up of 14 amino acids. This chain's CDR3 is CASSVQGGLGEQYF. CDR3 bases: TGCGCCAGCAGCGTACAGGGGGGCCTTGGTGAGCAGTACTTC.

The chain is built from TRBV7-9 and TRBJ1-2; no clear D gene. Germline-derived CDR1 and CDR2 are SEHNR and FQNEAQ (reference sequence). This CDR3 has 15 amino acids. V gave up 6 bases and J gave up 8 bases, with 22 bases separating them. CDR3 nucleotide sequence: TGTGCCAGCAGTAGTCATGGGCAGCCTATGAAGGGCTACACCTTC. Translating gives CASSSHGQPMKGYTF.

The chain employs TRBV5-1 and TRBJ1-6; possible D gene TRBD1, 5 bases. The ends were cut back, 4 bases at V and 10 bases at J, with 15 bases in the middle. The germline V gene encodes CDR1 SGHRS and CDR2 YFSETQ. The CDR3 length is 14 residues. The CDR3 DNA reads TGCGCCAGCAGCCTGGGGGGGGGTTCGTCACCCCTCCACTTT. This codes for CASSLGGGSSPLHF.

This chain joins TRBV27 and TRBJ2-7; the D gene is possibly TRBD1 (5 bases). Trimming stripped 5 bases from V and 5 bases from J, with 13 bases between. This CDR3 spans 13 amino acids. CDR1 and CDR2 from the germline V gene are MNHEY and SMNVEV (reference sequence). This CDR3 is CASSSAGYNEQYF. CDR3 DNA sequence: TGTGCCAGCAGTAGTGCAGGGTACAACGAGCAGTACTTC.

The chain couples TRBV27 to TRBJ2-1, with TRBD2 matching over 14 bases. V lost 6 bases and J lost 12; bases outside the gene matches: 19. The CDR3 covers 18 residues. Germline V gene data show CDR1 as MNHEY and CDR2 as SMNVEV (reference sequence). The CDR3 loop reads CASSPGTSGSYWGRWQFF. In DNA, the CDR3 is TGTGCCAGCAGCCCCGGGACTAGCGGGAGTTACTGGGGAAGATGGCAGTTCTTC.

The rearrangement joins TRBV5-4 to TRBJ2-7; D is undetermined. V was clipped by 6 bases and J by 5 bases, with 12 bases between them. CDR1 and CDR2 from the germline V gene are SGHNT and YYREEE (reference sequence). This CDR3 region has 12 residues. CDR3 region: CASISLSDEQYF. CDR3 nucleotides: TGTGCCAGCATCTCACTATCCGACGAGCAGTACTTC.